One T cell receptor beta chain is described in this entry. V dropped 4 bases and J dropped 8 bases, with 17 bases sitting between them. The CDR3 spans 14 residues. CDR1 and CDR2 from the germline V gene are LNHDA and SQIVND (reference sequence). This record belongs to a study of blood T cell repertoires in COVID-19. In the source study's methods: Amplification with reference gene primers provided the estimates of nucleated cell counts. Method: immunoSEQ multiplex PCR; TCRdb's copy keeps in-frame clones and lacks some. V, J and clone size are those of that table, while D and trimming were read from the DNA. Among roughly 380,000 clones listed, 80% to 90% were seen once.

Sequencing was done on a sample of PBMCs or T cells enriched from blood (not recorded which). The rearrangement uses TRBV19 and TRBJ1-2, with D possibly matching TRBD1 (6 bases). The receptor's source is a man younger than 45 who had recovered from COVID-19. In nucleotides, the CDR3 is TGTGCCAGTAGTACCGGTTTAAGGGGGACGGGCTACACCTTC. Amino acids: CASSTGLRGTGYTF. Looking up the rest from reference TRBV19 and TRBJ1-2 gives the full variable domain: DGGITQSPKYLFRKEGQNVTLSCEQNLNHDAMYWYRQDPGQGLRLIYYSQIVNDFQKGDIAEGYSVSREKKESFPLTVTSAQKNPTAFYLCASSTGLRGTGYTFGSGTRLTVV.